The present TCR beta chain was sequenced within a study of response to subunit inactivated influenza vaccine. TCRdb re-analysed the RT-PCR reads in MiXCR, keeping a single row per CDR3 protein. This sample yields about 700,000 distinct CDR3 sequences, of which around 14% are seen a single time; 5.5% to 8% belongs to the top ten. In its sample, this clonotype was seen a few times. Germline CDR1 is MNHEY and CDR2 is SVGAGI. The V end was cut by 0 bases, the J end by 0 bases, with 12 bases between. There are 17 residues in the CDR3. The sequenced sample was PBMCs from blood, obtained less than 15 days before vaccination. V usage is TRBV6-5 and J usage is TRBJ1-3, with D possibly being TRBD1 (5 bases). The TCR was taken from a man aged 45-60 years who received an inactivated influenza vaccine. The CDR3 here is CASSYSNRGSSGNTIYF. CDR3 sequence (DNA): TGTGCCAGCAGTTACTCGAATCGGGGGAGCTCTGGAAACACCATATATTTT.